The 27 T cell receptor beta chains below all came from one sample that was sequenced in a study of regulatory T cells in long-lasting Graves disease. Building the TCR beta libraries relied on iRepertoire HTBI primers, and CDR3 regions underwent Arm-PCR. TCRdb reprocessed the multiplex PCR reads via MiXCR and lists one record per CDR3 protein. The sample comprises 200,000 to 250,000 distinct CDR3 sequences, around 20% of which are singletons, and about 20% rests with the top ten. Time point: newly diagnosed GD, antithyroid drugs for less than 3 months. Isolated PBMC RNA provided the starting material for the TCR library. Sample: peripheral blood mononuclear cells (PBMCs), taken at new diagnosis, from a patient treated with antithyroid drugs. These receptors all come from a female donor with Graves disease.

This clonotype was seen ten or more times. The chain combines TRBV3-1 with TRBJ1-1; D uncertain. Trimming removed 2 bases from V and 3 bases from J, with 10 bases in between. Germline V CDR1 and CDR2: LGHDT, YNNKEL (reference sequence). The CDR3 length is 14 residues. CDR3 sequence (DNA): TGTGCCAGCAGCCAACCGACAATTGACACTGAAGCTTTCTTT. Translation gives CASSQPTIDTEAFF.

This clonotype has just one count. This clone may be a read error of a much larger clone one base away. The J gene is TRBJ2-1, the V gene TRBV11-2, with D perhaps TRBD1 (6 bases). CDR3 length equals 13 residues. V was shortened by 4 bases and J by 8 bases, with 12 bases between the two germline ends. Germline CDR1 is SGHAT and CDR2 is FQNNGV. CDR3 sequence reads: CASSSRRGYEQFF. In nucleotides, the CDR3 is TGTGCCAGCAGCTCACGCAGGGGATATGAGCAGTTCTTC.

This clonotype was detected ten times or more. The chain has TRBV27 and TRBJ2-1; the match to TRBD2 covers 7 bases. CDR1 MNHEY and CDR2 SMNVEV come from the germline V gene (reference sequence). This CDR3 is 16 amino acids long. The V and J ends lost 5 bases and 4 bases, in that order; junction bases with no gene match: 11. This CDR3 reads CASSPRFLAVYNEQFF. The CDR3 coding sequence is TGTGCCAGCAGTCCGCGGTTCCTAGCGGTATACAATGAGCAGTTCTTC.

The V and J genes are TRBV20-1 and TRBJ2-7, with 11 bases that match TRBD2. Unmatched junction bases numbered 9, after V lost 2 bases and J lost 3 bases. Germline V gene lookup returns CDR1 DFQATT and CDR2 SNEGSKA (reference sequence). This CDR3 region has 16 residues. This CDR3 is CSARTGGTSGVYEQYF. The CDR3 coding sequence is TGCAGTGCTAGAACCGGCGGGACTAGCGGAGTCTACGAGCAGTACTTC.

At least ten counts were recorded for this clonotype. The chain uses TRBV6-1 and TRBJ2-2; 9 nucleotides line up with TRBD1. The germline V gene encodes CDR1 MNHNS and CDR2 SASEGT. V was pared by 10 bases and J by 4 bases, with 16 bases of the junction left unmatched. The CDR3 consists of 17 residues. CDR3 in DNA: TGTGCCACACCCCCCCGAACCCGGACAGGGGTCACCGGGGAGCTGTTTTTT. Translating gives CATPPRTRTGVTGELFF.

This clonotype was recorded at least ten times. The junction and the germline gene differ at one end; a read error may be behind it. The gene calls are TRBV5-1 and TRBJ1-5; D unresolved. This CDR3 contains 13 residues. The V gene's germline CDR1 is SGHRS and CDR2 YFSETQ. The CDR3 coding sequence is TGTGCCAGCAGCTTATCCCCGAATCAGCCCCAGCATTTT. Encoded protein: CASSLSPNQPQHF.

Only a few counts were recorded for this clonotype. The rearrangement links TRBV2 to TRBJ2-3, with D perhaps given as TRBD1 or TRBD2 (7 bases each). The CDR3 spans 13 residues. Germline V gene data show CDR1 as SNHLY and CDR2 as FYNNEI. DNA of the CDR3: TGTGCACCTAAGCCAGGGGGGGCAGATACGCAGTATTTT. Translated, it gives CAPKPGGADTQYF.

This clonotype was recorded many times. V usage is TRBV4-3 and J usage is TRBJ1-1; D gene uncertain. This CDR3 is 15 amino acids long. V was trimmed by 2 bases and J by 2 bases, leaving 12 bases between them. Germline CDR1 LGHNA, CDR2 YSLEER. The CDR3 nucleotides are TGCGCCAGCAGCCAAAGCCCGATGGGCAACACTGAAGCTTTCTTT. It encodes CASSQSPMGNTEAFF.

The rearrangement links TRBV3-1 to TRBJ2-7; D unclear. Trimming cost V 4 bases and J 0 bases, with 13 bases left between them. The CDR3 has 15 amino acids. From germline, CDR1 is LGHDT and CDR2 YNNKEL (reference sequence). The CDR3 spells CASSPSTVSSYEQYF. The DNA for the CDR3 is TGTGCCAGCAGCCCATCCACCGTGAGCTCCTACGAGCAGTACTTC.

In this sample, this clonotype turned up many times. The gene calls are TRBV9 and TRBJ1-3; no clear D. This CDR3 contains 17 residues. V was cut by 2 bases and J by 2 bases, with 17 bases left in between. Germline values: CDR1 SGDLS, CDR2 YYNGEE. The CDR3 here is CASSVVPLDLTGNTIYF. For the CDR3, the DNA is TGTGCCAGCAGCGTCGTCCCCCTGGACTTAACTGGAAACACCATATATTTT.

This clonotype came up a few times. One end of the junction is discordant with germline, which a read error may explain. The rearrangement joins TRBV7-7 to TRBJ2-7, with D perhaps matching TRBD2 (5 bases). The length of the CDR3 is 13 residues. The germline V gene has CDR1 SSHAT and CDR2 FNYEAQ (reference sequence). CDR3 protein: CASSLGPTREQYF. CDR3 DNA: TGTGCTAGCAGCCTTGGGCCCACTAGGGAGCAGTACTTC.

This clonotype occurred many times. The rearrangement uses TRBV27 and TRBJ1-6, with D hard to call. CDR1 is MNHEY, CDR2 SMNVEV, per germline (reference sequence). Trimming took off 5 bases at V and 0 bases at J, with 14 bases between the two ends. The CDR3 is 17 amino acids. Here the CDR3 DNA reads TGTGCCAGCAGTCCCCGGGTGGAGAGCTCCTATAATTCACCCCTCCACTTT. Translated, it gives CASSPRVESSYNSPLHF.

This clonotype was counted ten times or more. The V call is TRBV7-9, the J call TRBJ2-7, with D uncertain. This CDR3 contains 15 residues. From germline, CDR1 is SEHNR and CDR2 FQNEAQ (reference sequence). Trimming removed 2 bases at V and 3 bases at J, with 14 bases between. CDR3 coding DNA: TGTGCCAGCAGCTTATCTTACTCTATACACTACGAGCAGTACTTC. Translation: CASSLSYSIHYEQYF. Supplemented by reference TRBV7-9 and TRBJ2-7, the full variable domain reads DTGVSQNPRHKITKRGQNVTFRCDPISEHNRLYWYRQTLGQGPEFLTYFQNEAQLEKSRLLSDRFSAERPKGSFSTLEIQRTEQGDSAMYLCASSLSYSIHYEQYFGPGTRLTVT.

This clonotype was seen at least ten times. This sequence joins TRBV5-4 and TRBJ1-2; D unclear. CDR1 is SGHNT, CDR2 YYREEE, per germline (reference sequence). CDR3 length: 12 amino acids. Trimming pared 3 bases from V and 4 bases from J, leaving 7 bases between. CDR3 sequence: CASSSMRYGYTF. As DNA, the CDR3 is TGTGCCAGCAGCTCTATGCGCTATGGCTACACCTTC.

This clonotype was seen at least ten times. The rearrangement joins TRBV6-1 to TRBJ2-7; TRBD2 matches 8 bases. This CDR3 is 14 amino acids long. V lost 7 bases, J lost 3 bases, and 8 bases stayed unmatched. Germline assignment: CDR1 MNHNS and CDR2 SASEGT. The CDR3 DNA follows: TGTGCCAGCACCGAAAGCGGGAGTATCTACGAGCAGTACTTC. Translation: CASTESGSIYEQYF.

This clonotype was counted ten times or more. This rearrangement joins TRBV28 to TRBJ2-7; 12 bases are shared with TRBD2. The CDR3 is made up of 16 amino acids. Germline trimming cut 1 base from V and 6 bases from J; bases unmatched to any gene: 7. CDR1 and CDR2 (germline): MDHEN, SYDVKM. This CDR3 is CASSLSLAGGPSEQYF. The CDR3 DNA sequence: TGTGCCAGCAGTTTATCCCTAGCGGGAGGGCCCTCCGAGCAGTACTTC.

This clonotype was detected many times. The CDR3, as DNA: TGTGCCAGCAGCCAGTCTGGCACTGAAGCTTTCTTT. Translating it yields CASSQSGTEAFF. The rearrangement uses TRBV6-1 and TRBJ1-1; D uncertain. This CDR3 is 12 amino acids long. Trimming cost V 6 bases and J 4 bases, with 9 bases left between them. Germline CDR1 is MNHNS and CDR2 is SASEGT.

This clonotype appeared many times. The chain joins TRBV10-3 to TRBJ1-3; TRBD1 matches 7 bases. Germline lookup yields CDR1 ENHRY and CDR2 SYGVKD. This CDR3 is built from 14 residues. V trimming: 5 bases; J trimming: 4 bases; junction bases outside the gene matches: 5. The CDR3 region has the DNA TGTGCCATCAGTAACCAGGGGGACGGAAACACCATATATTTT. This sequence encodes CAISNQGDGNTIYF.

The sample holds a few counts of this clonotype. CDR3 residues: CASSLARSTGFTGELFF. In DNA form, the CDR3 reads TGTGCCAGCAGTTTGGCCCGCTCAACAGGCTTCACCGGGGAGCTGTTTTTT. The gene calls are TRBV7-9 and TRBJ2-2; D might be TRBD1 (5 bases). The germline V and J ends were trimmed by 6 bases and 4 bases, with 21 bases remaining between them. Germline CDR1 SEHNR, CDR2 FQNEAQ (reference sequence). The CDR3 spans 17 residues.

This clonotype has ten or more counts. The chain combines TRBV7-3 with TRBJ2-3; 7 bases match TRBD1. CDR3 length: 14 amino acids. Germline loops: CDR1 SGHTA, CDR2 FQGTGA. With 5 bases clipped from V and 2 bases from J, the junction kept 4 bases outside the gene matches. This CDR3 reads CASSQGDHTDTQYF. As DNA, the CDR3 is TGTGCCAGCAGCCAGGGGGACCACACAGATACGCAGTATTTT. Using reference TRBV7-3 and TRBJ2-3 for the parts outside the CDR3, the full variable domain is GAGVSQTPSNKVTEKGKYVELRCDPISGHTALYWYRQSLGQGPEFLIYFQGTGAADDSGLPNDRFFAVRPEGSVSTLKIQRTERGDSAVYLCASSQGDHTDTQYFGPGTRLTVL.

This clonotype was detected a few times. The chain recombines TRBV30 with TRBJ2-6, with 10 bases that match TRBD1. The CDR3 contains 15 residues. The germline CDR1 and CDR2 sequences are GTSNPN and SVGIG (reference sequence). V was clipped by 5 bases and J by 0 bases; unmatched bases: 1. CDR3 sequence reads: CAWDRGHSGANVLTF. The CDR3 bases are TGTGCCTGGGACAGGGGGCACTCTGGGGCCAACGTCCTGACTTTC. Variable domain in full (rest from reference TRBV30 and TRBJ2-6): SQTIHQWPATLVQPVGSPLSLECTVEGTSNPNLYWYRQAAGRGLQLLFYSVGIGQISSEVPQNLSASRPQDRQFILSSKKLLLSDSGFYLCAWDRGHSGANVLTFGAGSRLTVL.

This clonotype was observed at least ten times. CDR3 residues: CASSPIPTGGEAFF. The CDR3 coding sequence is TGTGCCAGCAGCCCCATCCCCACAGGGGGCGAAGCTTTCTTT. The genes are TRBV11-2 and TRBJ1-1, with 9 bases identical to TRBD1. The CDR3 is 14 residues long. V was pared by 5 bases and J by 8 bases, with 9 bases of the junction left unmatched. CDR1 SGHAT and CDR2 FQNNGV come from the germline V gene.

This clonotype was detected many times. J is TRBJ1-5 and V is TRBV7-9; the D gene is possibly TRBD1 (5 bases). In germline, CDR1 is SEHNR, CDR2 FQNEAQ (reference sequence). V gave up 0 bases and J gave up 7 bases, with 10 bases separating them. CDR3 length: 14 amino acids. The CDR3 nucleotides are TGTGCCAGCAGCTTAGCCGGGGCTGGGCAGCCCCAGCATTTT. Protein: CASSLAGAGQPQHF.

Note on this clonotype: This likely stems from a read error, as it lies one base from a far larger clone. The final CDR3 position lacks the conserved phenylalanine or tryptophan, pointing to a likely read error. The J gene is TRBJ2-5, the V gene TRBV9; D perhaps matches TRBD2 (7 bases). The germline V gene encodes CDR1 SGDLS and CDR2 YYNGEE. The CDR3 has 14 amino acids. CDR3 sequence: CASRVAGQGETQYL. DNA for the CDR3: TGTGCCAGCAGAGTAGCGGGTCAGGGGGAGACCCAGTACCTC.

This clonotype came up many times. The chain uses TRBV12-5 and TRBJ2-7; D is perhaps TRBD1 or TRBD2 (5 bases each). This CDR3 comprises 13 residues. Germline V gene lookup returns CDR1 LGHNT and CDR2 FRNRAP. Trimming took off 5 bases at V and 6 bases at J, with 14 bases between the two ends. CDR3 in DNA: TGTGCTAGTGGTCAAGGAATGAGGGGCGAGCAGTACTTC. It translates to CASGQGMRGEQYF. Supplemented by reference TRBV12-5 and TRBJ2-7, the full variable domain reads DARVTQTPRHKVTEMGQEVTMRCQPILGHNTVFWYRQTMMQGLELLAYFRNRAPLDDSGMPKDRFSAEMPDATLATLKIQPSEPRDSAVYFCASGQGMRGEQYFGPGTRLTVT.

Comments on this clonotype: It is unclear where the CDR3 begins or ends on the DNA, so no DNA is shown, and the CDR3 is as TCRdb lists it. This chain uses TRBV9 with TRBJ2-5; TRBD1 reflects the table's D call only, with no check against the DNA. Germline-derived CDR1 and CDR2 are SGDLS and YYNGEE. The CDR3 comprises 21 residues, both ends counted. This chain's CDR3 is CASSIYLCSVEAGQGFETQYF.

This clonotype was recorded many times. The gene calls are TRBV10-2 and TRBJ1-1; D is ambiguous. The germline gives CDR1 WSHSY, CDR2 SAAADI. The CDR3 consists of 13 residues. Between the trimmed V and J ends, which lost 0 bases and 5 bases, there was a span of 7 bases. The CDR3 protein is CASSESTGTEAFF. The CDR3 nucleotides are TGCGCCAGCAGTGAGTCGACGGGGACTGAAGCTTTCTTT.